These T cell receptor beta chains were read from a single sample in a study of T cells in Graves' hyperthyroidism and ophthalmopathy. TCRdb reanalysed the multiplex PCR reads using MiXCR and keeps one entry per CDR3 protein. The repertoire includes approximately 380,000 distinct CDR3 sequences, roughly an eighth of them detected once, and around 28% sits in the top ten. Sequenced input: blood. All receptors come from a man aged 50-60 years with Graves' ophthalmopathy. Both conserved end residues are part of each CDR3. D genes are given only for firm matches. The size of a clone is reported for some rows only, either as once, few or many, or as a class for expanded clones.

D	length	size	J	V	DNA	CDR3
NA	17	many	TRBJ2-5	TRBV18	TGTGCCAGCTCACCCTTAGGGATCGCCGATCTACAAGAGACCCAGTACTTC	CASSPLGIADLQETQYF
TRBD2	14	NA	TRBJ2-1	TRBV7-3	TGTGCCAGCAGCTTTAGCGGGGGTTACAATGGGCAGTTCTTC	CASSFSGGYNGQFF
NA	14	many	TRBJ2-6	TRBV24-1	TGTGCCACCAGTCGGGGGCCCGGGGCCAACGTCCTGACTTTC	CATSRGPGANVLTF
TRBD2	15	few	TRBJ2-7	TRBV14	TGTGCCAGCAGCCAGCAAGCGGGGTACCCTAACGAGCAGTACTTC	CASSQQAGYPNEQYF
NA	14	NA	TRBJ1-3	TRBV5-1	TGCGCCAGCAGGTCCAGCAACTCTGGAAACACCATATATTTT	CASRSSNSGNTIYF
NA	14	many	TRBJ1-6	TRBV30	TGTGCCTGGAGGAAGACTCTACAGGGTGTACCCCTCCACTTT	CAWRKTLQGVPLHF
TRBD2	14	NA	TRBJ2-1	TRBV5-4	TGTGCCAGCAGCTTAGCGGGGGAGGGCAATGAGCAGTTCTTC	CASSLAGEGNEQFF
NA	12	NA	TRBJ1-6	TRBV5-4	TGTGCCAGCAGCTTGGCCCTGGGACCCCTCCACTTT	CASSLALGPLHF
TRBD2	15	NA	TRBJ2-5	TRBV7-8	TGTGCCAGCAGCGCGTCACTAGCGGGAGGAGAGACCCAGTACTTC	CASSASLAGGETQYF
TRBD2	17	NA	TRBJ2-3	TRBV2	TGTGCCAGCAGTAACGGGGGTGCGGGAGGGAGCACAGATACGCAGTATTTT	CASSNGGAGGSTDTQYF
NA	12	NA	TRBJ2-2	TRBV30	TGTGCCTGGACTCAGGGGTCCGGGGAGCTGTTTTTT	CAWTQGSGELFF
TRBD1	14	many	TRBJ2-3	TRBV30	TGTGCCTGGAGGGGGACAGGGGGTAGGGGTACGCAGTATTTT	CAWRGTGGRGTQYF
NA	14	many	TRBJ2-7	TRBV5-8	TGTGCCAGCTCTGGACTCAAACTCAGGTTCGAGCAGTACTTC	CASSGLKLRFEQYF
NA	13	many	TRBJ2-1	TRBV3-1	TGTGCCAGCGGCCGGGACTCAGACAATGAGCAGTTCTTC	CASGRDSDNEQFF
TRBD2	17	many	TRBJ2-3	TRBV27	TGTGCCAGCAGTCCCCGAAGACTAGCGGGTGGGACAGATACGCAGTATTTT	CASSPRRLAGGTDTQYF
TRBD1	14	NA	TRBJ2-5	TRBV6-1	TGTGCCAGCAGTGATGCTTACAGGGGTGAGACCCAGTACTTC	CASSDAYRGETQYF
NA	15	NA	TRBJ1-2	TRBV6-1	TGTGCCAGCACTCGAGGGCAGATGACTTCCTATGGCTACACCTTC	CASTRGQMTSYGYTF
NA	15	many	TRBJ1-4	TRBV28	TGTGCCAGCAGTCATAACAGGGTTTCGGATGAAAAACTGTTTTTT	CASSHNRVSDEKLFF
TRBD2	13	few	TRBJ2-7	TRBV9	TGTGCCAGCAGCGACGGGGGGGCCTACGAGCAGTACTTC	CASSDGGAYEQYF
TRBD2	12	NA	TRBJ2-1	TRBV30	TGTGCCTGGAGTGCGGGGGGGTATGAGCAGTTCTTC	CAWSAGGYEQFF
NA	16	NA	TRBJ2-2	TRBV6-5	TGTGCCAGCAGTTACTCGGGCGGGGTGAACACCGGGGAGCTGTTTTTT	CASSYSGGVNTGELFF
TRBD2	14	NA	TRBJ2-7	TRBV28	TGTGCCAGCACGCGGACTAGCGGGAGTGGGGAGCAGTACTTC	CASTRTSGSGEQYF
TRBD1	17	many	TRBJ2-5	TRBV3-1	TGTGCCAGCAGCCAAGAACTCCCCGGGACAGGGCAAGAGACCCAGTACTTC	CASSQELPGTGQETQYF
NA	16	many	TRBJ2-5	TRBV20-1	TGCAGTGCGACCACCGGGACGGGGGCCGTCGGAGAGACCCAGTACTTC	CSATTGTGAVGETQYF
TRBD1	15	many	TRBJ1-6	TRBV2	TGTGCCAGCAGCCAACAGGGGCGGTCGGCTTCACCCCTCCACTTT	CASSQQGRSASPLHF
NA	13	NA	TRBJ2-2	TRBV29-1	TGCAGCGTTGGGACACGGGACACCGGGGAGCTGTTTTTT	CSVGTRDTGELFF
NA	11	few	TRBJ2-2	TRBV10-1	TGCGCCAGCAGGGACCGCGGGGAGCTGTTTTTT	CASRDRGELFF
NA	17	many	TRBJ1-1	TRBV18	TGTGCCAGCTCTCTCGGGGGCGTCGGATACCTTAACACTGAAGCTTTCTTT	CASSLGGVGYLNTEAFF
NA	16	many	TRBJ2-6	TRBV3-1	TGTGCCAGCAGCCTCCTACTAGGGGACGGGGCCAACGTCCTGACTTTC	CASSLLLGDGANVLTF
NA	14	NA	TRBJ2-1	TRBV12-3/TRBV12-4	TGTGCCAGCACGCAGGGGGGCTCCTACAATGAGCAGTTCTTC	CASTQGGSYNEQFF
NA	15	few	TRBJ1-6	TRBV12-3/TRBV12-4	TGTGCCAGCAGTTTAGTACAGGGTAGCAATTCACCCCTCCACTTT	CASSLVQGSNSPLHF
NA	14	few	TRBJ2-7	TRBV10-2	TGCGCCAGCAGTCTTCAAAAACTCTCCTACGAGCAGTACTTC	CASSLQKLSYEQYF
NA	14	few	TRBJ1-1	TRBV12-3/TRBV12-4	TGTGCCAGCAGTTTACGGACAATGAACACTGAAGCTTTCTTT	CASSLRTMNTEAFF
NA	15	NA	TRBJ2-7	TRBV11-2	TGTGCCAGCAGCTTAGCGACTGAGGGCCTATACGAGCAGTACTTC	CASSLATEGLYEQYF
TRBD2	15	few	TRBJ2-7	TRBV4-1	TGCGCCAGCAGCCAAGACGGCGGGAGCTCCTACGAGCAGTACTTC	CASSQDGGSSYEQYF
TRBD1	16	NA	TRBJ1-1	TRBV12-3/TRBV12-4	TGTGCCAGCAATACGGCGGACAGGGGGGGGGACACTGAAGCTTTCTTT	CASNTADRGGDTEAFF
NA	13	NA	TRBJ2-2	TRBV19	TGTGCCAGTAGTATAGGGCAGCCGGGGGAGCTGTTTTTT	CASSIGQPGELFF
NA	15	few	TRBJ2-5	TRBV4-1	TGCGCCAGCAGCCAAACTGGGGGACCGTCGGAGACCCAGTACTTC	CASSQTGGPSETQYF
NA	14	few	TRBJ1-2	TRBV7-9	TGTGCCAGCAGCTTAACATCCTCTAACTATGGCTACACCTTC	CASSLTSSNYGYTF
NA	15	many	TRBJ2-3	TRBV30	TGTGCCTGGAGTGTAGGGGCAAGCAGCACAGATACGCAGTATTTT	CAWSVGASSTDTQYF
NA	12	many	TRBJ2-7	TRBV18	TGTGCCAGCTCTACAGGGACGAGCGAGCAGTACTTC	CASSTGTSEQYF
TRBD1	15	many	TRBJ2-2	TRBV11-3	TGTGCCAGCAGCAAGGGACAGCAGGGCACCGGGGAGCTGTTTTTT	CASSKGQQGTGELFF
TRBD2	16	NA	TRBJ2-3	TRBV9	TGTGCCAGCAGCGTAGCTACGGGGGGGATCATAGATACGCAGTATTTT	CASSVATGGIIDTQYF
NA	15	many	TRBJ2-3	TRBV3-1	TGTGCCAGCAGCCAAGATACTATAAGCACAGATACGCAGTATTTT	CASSQDTISTDTQYF
NA	16	NA	TRBJ2-7	TRBV4-1	TGCGCCAGCAGCCAAGAGCGGGCTAGCGATACCTACGAGCAGTACTTC	CASSQERASDTYEQYF
NA	12	many	TRBJ2-5	TRBV7-6	TGTGCCAGCAGCCACCGCCGGGAGACCCAGTACTTC	CASSHRRETQYF
NA	15	few	TRBJ2-4	TRBV19	TGTGCCAGTAGTAACCAGAGACTAGCCAAAAACATTCAGTACTTC	CASSNQRLAKNIQYF
NA	16	NA	TRBJ2-3	TRBV6-5	TGTGCCAGCAGTTACTCGGGTAGCGGAAACACAGATACGCAGTATTTT	CASSYSGSGNTDTQYF
NA	16	few	TRBJ2-1	TRBV6-9	TGTGCCAGCAGTTCAGTTCAGGGGAGGGGGAACAATGAGCAGTTCTTC	CASSSVQGRGNNEQFF
TRBD1	15	many	TRBJ1-3	TRBV2	TGTGCCAGCACCGGGACAGGGGGCACTGGAAACACCATATATTTT	CASTGTGGTGNTIYF
TRBD1	16	many	TRBJ1-5	TRBV12-3/TRBV12-4	TGTGCCAGCAGCCAAACGATGGCGGGGACAGCAGAGCCCCAGCATTTT	CASSQTMAGTAEPQHF
NA	15	many	TRBJ2-1	TRBV6-1	TGTGCCAGCACCCGGAGAGCTAGCGCCTACAATGAGCAGTTCTTC	CASTRRASAYNEQFF
NA	16	NA	TRBJ2-2	TRBV19	TGTGCCAGTAGTATAGAAAAATGGCAGAACACCGGGGAGCTGTTTTTT	CASSIEKWQNTGELFF
NA	15	many	TRBJ1-1	TRBV5-1	TGCGCCAGCAGCTTGGCCCCAGGCTCGGGCACTGAAGCTTTCTTT	CASSLAPGSGTEAFF
TRBD2	16	many	TRBJ2-1	TRBV28	TGTGCCAGCAGTTTCCTGGGCCTAGCGGGGTACAATGAGCAGTTCTTC	CASSFLGLAGYNEQFF
TRBD2	17	many	TRBJ2-6	TRBV27	TGTGCCAGCAGTTTAGGGGGGGGGATCTCTGGGGCCAACGTCCTGACTTTC	CASSLGGGISGANVLTF
NA	13	many	TRBJ2-7	TRBV12-3/TRBV12-4	TGTGCCAGCACCCAGGGAGGCCCCTACGAGCAGTACTTC	CASTQGGPYEQYF
NA	13	NA	TRBJ1-6	TRBV6-1	TGTGCCAGCAGTGAAGCGCTCCGGCCACCCCTCCACTTT	CASSEALRPPLHF